This passage covers 23 T cell receptor beta chains from one sample sequenced in a study of cytomegalovirus exposure and HLA in healthy donors. 13 Jbeta primers and 60 Vbeta primers were used for the PCR. Sequenced by immunoSEQ multiplex PCR; TCRdb stores in-frame clones only, minus some. The data show approximately 47,000 clones, and the top ten clones hold 17%. What was sequenced was PBMCs. The receptors shown here come from a male donor in good health and CMV-seronegative.

V gene TRBV2 combines with J gene TRBJ2-3; D might be TRBD1 (5 bases). The CDR3 runs 16 residues. V was clipped by 4 bases and J by 5 bases, with 19 bases between them. The germline gives CDR1 SNHLY, CDR2 FYNNEI. DNA of the CDR3: TGTGCCAGCAGTGGAGGCAGGGATGGTATCGAAGATACGCAGTATTTT. Amino acid sequence: CASSGGRDGIEDTQYF.

The V gene is TRBV2, the J gene TRBJ1-5; no clear D gene. Germline lookup yields CDR1 SNHLY and CDR2 FYNNEI. V shed 8 bases and J shed 2 bases, with 16 bases lying between them. The CDR3 is made up of 15 amino acids. The CDR3 reads CASDPGSLGNQPQHF. In DNA, the CDR3 is TGTGCCAGCGACCCGGGTAGTTTAGGCAATCAGCCCCAGCATTTT.

The rearrangement joins TRBV4-1 to TRBJ1-2; possibly TRBD1 for D (6 bases). In germline, CDR1 is MGHRA, CDR2 YSYEKL. The CDR3 covers 14 residues. V was shortened by 1 base and J by 4 bases, with 10 bases between the two germline ends. The CDR3 nucleotides read TGCGCCAGCAGCCAAGGGGGACACGGCTATGGCTACACCTTC. Amino acid sequence: CASSQGGHGYGYTF.

The chain employs TRBV30 and TRBJ2-2; 9 bases line up with TRBD2. Germline V gene lookup returns CDR1 GTSNPN and CDR2 SVGIG (reference sequence). With V trimmed by 0 bases and J by 6 bases, 11 bases remained unmatched. The CDR3 runs to 17 residues. CDR3 amino acids: CAWSVGLAGSFSGELFF. Written as DNA, the CDR3 is TGTGCCTGGAGTGTAGGGCTAGCGGGGAGTTTTTCCGGGGAGCTGTTTTTT.

The rearrangement links TRBV11-3 to TRBJ2-5; 7 nucleotides agree with TRBD2. Trimming cost V 4 bases and J 2 bases; bases outside gene matches: 4. In germline, CDR1 is SGHNT, CDR2 YENEEA. This CDR3 has 14 residues. The chain's CDR3 is CASSSRGEQETQYF. DNA for the CDR3: TGTGCCAGCAGCTCTCGGGGGGAACAAGAGACCCAGTACTTC.

The chain has TRBV4-1 and TRBJ1-1; TRBD1 is a possible D gene (6 bases). The CDR3 runs to 15 residues. Germline-derived CDR1 and CDR2 are MGHRA and YSYEKL. Trimming shortened V by 4 bases and J by 0 bases, and 12 bases separated the two germline ends. The CDR3 DNA follows: TGCGCCAGCAGCCCCTCCGGACAGATGAACACTGAAGCTTTCTTT. Translated: CASSPSGQMNTEAFF.

The chain joins TRBV25-1 to TRBJ1-2; D remains unclear. The CDR3 is 14 amino acids. Germline loops: CDR1 MGHDK, CDR2 SYGVNS. The V end lost 5 bases, the J end lost 4 bases, and 14 bases lay between the germline ends. The CDR3 nucleotides read TGTGCCAGCAGTATTGGACTGTCTTCCTATGGCTACACCTTC. This sequence encodes CASSIGLSSYGYTF.

The chain links TRBV6-5 to TRBJ2-5; possibly TRBD1 for D (6 bases). Germline loops: CDR1 MNHEY, CDR2 SVGAGI. The CDR3 has 14 residues. V gave up 5 bases and J gave up 4 bases, with 14 bases separating them. The CDR3 loop is CASSRGVQGETQYF. CDR3 coding DNA: TGTGCCAGCAGTCGGGGCGTACAGGGAGAGACCCAGTACTTC.

As DNA, the CDR3 is TGTGCCAGCAGCGTTACAGTGAACACTGAAGCTTTCTTT. Its translation: CASSVTVNTEAFF. The rearrangement links TRBV2 to TRBJ1-1; no clear D gene. The CDR3 is 13 amino acids. V dropped 6 bases and J dropped 0 bases, with 8 bases sitting between them. Germline V gene sequence: CDR1 SNHLY, CDR2 FYNNEI.

This chain joins TRBV6-4 and TRBJ2-1; 9 nucleotides align to TRBD1. The CDR3 is 14 residues long. Trimming removed 0 bases from V and 6 bases from J; junction bases left unmatched: 0. The V gene's germline CDR1 is MRHNA and CDR2 SNTAGT. In nucleotides, the CDR3 is TGTGCCAGCAGTGACTCGACAGGGGGCAATGAGCAGTTCTTC. The encoded protein is CASSDSTGGNEQFF.

The chain combines TRBV9 with TRBJ1-1; D not certain. Germline CDR1 is SGDLS and CDR2 is YYNGEE. Trimming took 0 bases from V and 3 from J, leaving 3 bases between them. CDR3 length: 12 amino acids. The CDR3 protein is CASSVGHTEAFF. Written as DNA, the CDR3 is TGTGCCAGCAGCGTAGGGCACACTGAAGCTTTCTTT.

The V call is TRBV30, the J call TRBJ1-2; maybe TRBD1 (5 bases). The germline V gene encodes CDR1 GTSNPN and CDR2 SVGIG (reference sequence). The germline V and J ends were trimmed by 0 bases and 8 bases, with 13 bases remaining between them. The length of the CDR3 is 13 residues. DNA for the CDR3: TGTGCCTGGAGTGTACTCGGGGGTCGGGGCTACACCTTC. As protein: CAWSVLGGRGYTF.

The chain couples TRBV7-3 to TRBJ2-7, with TRBD1 matching over 7 bases. V shed 5 bases, J shed 4 bases, and the junction held 11 bases outside the gene matches. This CDR3 has 15 amino acids. Germline V gene sequence: CDR1 SGHTA, CDR2 FQGTGA. The CDR3 loop is CASSPSTGRTYEQYF. The DNA of the CDR3 is TGTGCCAGCAGCCCCTCGACAGGGCGAACTTACGAGCAGTACTTC. Drawing the rest from reference TRBV7-3 and TRBJ2-7, the complete variable domain is GAGVSQTPSNKVTEKGKYVELRCDPISGHTALYWYRQSLGQGPEFLIYFQGTGAADDSGLPNDRFFAVRPEGSVSTLKIQRTERGDSAVYLCASSPSTGRTYEQYFGPGTRLTVT.

The chain recombines TRBV7-2 with TRBJ1-4; D may be TRBD1 (6 bases). Trimming removed 5 bases at V and 8 bases at J, with 15 bases between. The germline V gene has CDR1 SGHTA and CDR2 FQGNSA. The CDR3 is made up of 14 amino acids. CDR3 sequence: CASSPQQGTEKLFF. The CDR3, as DNA: TGTGCCAGCAGCCCCCAACAGGGAACAGAAAAACTGTTTTTT.

The CDR3 DNA sequence: TGTGCCAGCAGTTACTCGAACGCGAGGGCCACAGATACGCAGTATTTT. Amino acids: CASSYSNARATDTQYF. The gene calls are TRBV6-5 and TRBJ2-3; weak D call: TRBD2 (5 bases). There are 16 residues in the CDR3. V was shortened by 0 bases and J by 2 bases, with 12 bases between the two germline ends. CDR1 is MNHEY and CDR2 is SVGAGI in the germline V gene.

This chain uses TRBV13 with TRBJ1-6; 9 nucleotides agree with TRBD1. Per the germline V gene, CDR1 is PRHDT and CDR2 is FYEKMQ (reference sequence). The CDR3 is 13 residues long. V shed 5 bases, J shed 10 bases, and the junction held 3 bases outside the gene matches. CDR3 coding DNA: TGTGCCAGCAGCCGACAGGGGGGCTCACCCCTCCACTTT. This codes for CASSRQGGSPLHF.

V is TRBV7-9 and J is TRBJ2-7; the match to TRBD2 covers 9 bases. V lost 4 bases to trimming and J lost 3 bases; unmatched junction nucleotides: 7. CDR3 length equals 15 residues. Looked up from germline, CDR1 is SEHNR and CDR2 is FQNEAQ (reference sequence). In nucleotides, the CDR3 is TGTGCCAGCAGCTCGAATAGCGGGGGAGGCTACGAGCAGTACTTC. Translating it yields CASSSNSGGGYEQYF.

The rearrangement links TRBV5-4 to TRBJ1-2; D is ambiguous. Germline V lookup: CDR1 SGHNT, CDR2 YYREEE (reference sequence). V lost 3 bases, J lost 8 bases, and 14 bases lay in between. The CDR3 totals 13 residues. The CDR3 sequence: CASSSGWGGGYTF. CDR3 nucleotide sequence: TGTGCCAGCAGCTCCGGGTGGGGAGGCGGCTACACCTTC.

The chain links TRBV5-4 to TRBJ2-3; 8 positions agree with TRBD2. The germline V gene has CDR1 SGHNT and CDR2 YYREEE (reference sequence). V lost 2 bases to trimming and J lost 7 bases; unmatched junction nucleotides: 6. This CDR3 is built from 14 residues. The CDR3 loop reads CASSFPGGANTQYF. Written as DNA, the CDR3 is TGTGCCAGCAGCTTTCCCGGGGGGGCGAATACGCAGTATTTT.

J is TRBJ1-2 and V is TRBV6-1; D is possibly TRBD1 (5 bases). The CDR3 is made up of 16 amino acids. CDR1 MNHNS and CDR2 SASEGT come from the germline V gene. The V gene lost 1 base and the J gene lost 4 bases, with 16 bases spanning the gap. CDR3 sequence reads: CASSEGGDLMSYGYTF. The DNA of the CDR3 is TGTGCCAGCAGTGAAGGCGGGGACCTCATGAGCTATGGCTACACCTTC.

The rearrangement links TRBV11-3 to TRBJ2-7; 12 bases align to TRBD1. The V gene's germline CDR1 is SGHNT and CDR2 YENEEA. This CDR3 is built from 13 residues. The CDR3 region has the DNA TGTGCCAGGCGGACTTGGGACAGGGGGCATACGGTCGTC. Encoded protein: CARRTWDRGHTVV.

V is TRBV4-3 and J is TRBJ2-7, with 13 bases that match TRBD2. CDR1 and CDR2 (germline): LGHNA, YSLEER. The V segment lost 0 bases and the J segment 0 bases; nucleotides outside the gene matches: 8. This CDR3 is 19 amino acids long. This CDR3 reads CASSQDRGTSGEGSYEQYF. The CDR3 DNA reads TGCGCCAGCAGCCAAGATCGGGGGACTAGCGGGGAAGGCTCCTACGAGCAGTACTTC.

This rearrangement joins TRBV30 to TRBJ2-7; 8 nucleotides match TRBD2. V was clipped by 3 bases and J by 0 bases; unmatched bases: 10. There are 16 residues in the CDR3. Germline V CDR1 and CDR2: GTSNPN, SVGIG (reference sequence). The CDR3 here is CAWRRLGSGSSYEQYF. Written as DNA, the CDR3 is TGTGCCTGGAGACGCCTTGGGAGCGGGAGCTCCTACGAGCAGTACTTC.